This T cell receptor (beta chain) was recorded in a study of shared clonotypes between healthy human individuals. Study-level information: Those who served as donors were a couple of women and a few men between the ages of 18 and 49.

Clones were sequenced by immunoSEQ multiplex PCR, and TCRdb holds only the in-frame ones, with some missing. The sample includes hundreds of thousands of clones, 90% to 97% of them seen just once. Study outcomes and limitations: Roughly 4.6% of naive CD4 clonotypes were common to a handful of donors. Sequencing depth was expected to influence donor clonotype sharing.

Remarks on this clone: The target antigen is unknown.

The TCR comes from a woman aged 25 to 39 in good health. The sequenced material came from naive CD4+ T cells sorted from blood. Subset of the sample: CD45RA+ positively selected.

CDR3 nucleotide sequence: TGTGCCAGCAGTGCGCCAGGGGTCCCTAACACTGAAGCTTTCTTT. Translating gives CASSAPGVPNTEAFF. The chain joins TRBV28 to TRBJ1-1, with a tentative D call TRBD1 (6 bases). CDR3 size: 15 residues. Germline CDR1 and CDR2: MDHEN and SYDVKM. Trimming took off 5 bases at V and 2 bases at J, with 15 bases between the two ends.